These 20 T cell receptor beta chains were sequenced from one sample in a study of shared clonotypes between healthy human individuals. Only in-frame clones appear in the TCRdb table, and some are missing; sequencing was by immunoSEQ multiplex PCR. Of 2,100,000 or so clones listed, around 95% were seen once; the top ten hold roughly 0.13%. The specimen was naive CD4+ T cells sorted from blood. Subset: CD45RA+ positively selected. These receptors came from a young man in good health.

Note on this clone: One junction end disagrees with the germline gene, perhaps due to a read error. The V call is TRBV6-1, the J call TRBJ2-5, with 9 bases fitting TRBD1. CDR3 size: 15 residues. CDR1 and CDR2 from the germline V gene are MNHNS and SASEGT. Here the CDR3 reads CASSGNRGQVETQYF. The CDR3, as DNA: TGTGCTAGCAGTGGGAACAGGGGGCAAGTCGAGACCCAGTACTTC.

This chain links TRBV11-2 with TRBJ2-2; no clear D. Germline-derived CDR1 and CDR2 are SGHAT and FQNNGV. This CDR3 has 14 amino acids. The ends were cut back, 5 bases at V and 0 bases at J, with 7 bases in the middle. The CDR3 coding sequence is TGTGCCAGCAGCCCCTATACGAACACCGGGGAGCTGTTTTTT. Protein: CASSPYTNTGELFF.

CDR3 DNA sequence: TGTGCCAGCAGTTCAAGGACAGGCTCCTACGAGCAGTACTTC. This sequence encodes CASSSRTGSYEQYF. The gene calls are TRBV6-5 and TRBJ2-7; 7 bases match TRBD1. CDR3 length equals 14 residues. The ends lost 4 bases at V and 0 bases at J; junction bases unmatched: 3. Germline CDR1 reads MNHEY; CDR2 reads SVGAGI.

This clone was counted a single time. The chain links TRBV4-2 to TRBJ1-5, with D uncertain. The CDR3 extends over 15 amino acids. Trimming removed 0 bases from V and 2 bases from J, with 8 bases in between. Germline CDR1 LGHNA, CDR2 YNFKEQ. DNA for the CDR3: TGTGCCAGCAGCCAAGATTTGGGTGGCAATCAGCCCCAGCATTTT. Amino acids: CASSQDLGGNQPQHF.

This sequence joins TRBV4-1 and TRBJ2-3, with 12 nucleotides matching TRBD2. The CDR3 is 17 amino acids. V shed 1 base and J 5 bases; nucleotides not matched to a gene: 7. The germline V gene encodes CDR1 MGHRA and CDR2 YSYEKL. The CDR3 region is CASSQADLAGGVDTQYF. DNA for the CDR3: TGCGCCAGCAGCCAAGCCGATCTAGCGGGGGGGGTAGATACGCAGTATTTT.

The rearrangement joins TRBV30 to TRBJ2-7; 10 bases are a match to TRBD1. V shed 4 bases and J 5 bases; nucleotides not matched to a gene: 8. The CDR3 spans 14 residues. Germline loops: CDR1 GTSNPN, CDR2 SVGIG (reference sequence). The CDR3: CAWTDRGLRNEQYF. Here the CDR3 DNA reads TGTGCCTGGACTGACAGGGGGCTCAGGAACGAGCAGTACTTC.

The CDR3, as DNA: TGTGCCAGCGGGACAGGTGGAGCCAGTTCAGCCAAAAACATTCAGTACTTC. Its translation: CASGTGGASSAKNIQYF. The rearrangement links TRBV28 to TRBJ2-4; 8 nucleotides align to TRBD1. V dropped 8 bases and J dropped 0; count of bases not matched to a gene: 12. CDR1 and CDR2 (germline): MDHEN, SYDVKM. The CDR3 is made up of 17 amino acids.

This clone has a single count. The genes are TRBV7-8 and TRBJ2-2; 10 bases line up with TRBD2. V was pared by 2 bases and J by 4 bases, with 4 bases of the junction left unmatched. Germline V gene lookup returns CDR1 SGHVS and CDR2 FQNEAQ. The CDR3 runs to 16 residues. This CDR3 is CASSLPGLAVTGELFF. CDR3 in DNA: TGTGCCAGCAGCTTACCAGGACTAGCGGTCACCGGGGAGCTGTTTTTT.

The rearrangement joins TRBV9 to TRBJ2-2; the D gene is possibly TRBD2 (5 bases). Trimming cost V 4 bases and J 4 bases, with 14 bases left between them. The CDR3 extends over 15 amino acids. CDR1 is SGDLS, CDR2 YYNGEE, per germline. In nucleotides, the CDR3 is TGTGCCAGCAGCCCGGGGTCCCCGGGCACCGGGGAGCTGTTTTTT. The encoded protein is CASSPGSPGTGELFF.

This rearrangement joins TRBV6-1 to TRBJ2-7; D remains unclear. The germline V gene has CDR1 MNHNS and CDR2 SASEGT. The CDR3 is 14 residues long. Trimming shortened V by 2 bases and J by 2 bases, and 10 bases separated the two germline ends. CDR3 amino acids: CASSEPGSPYEQYF. The CDR3 DNA reads TGTGCCAGCAGTGAACCTGGCAGCCCCTACGAGCAGTACTTC.

V gene TRBV27 combines with J gene TRBJ2-1, with a weak D call TRBD1 (5 bases). V lost 4 bases, J lost 5 bases, and 24 bases lay in between. This CDR3 region has 18 residues. Germline V gene sequence: CDR1 MNHEY, CDR2 SMNVEV (reference sequence). The CDR3 spells CASSSLPLRARTHNEQFF. The CDR3 DNA reads as TGTGCCAGCAGTTCCCTCCCCCTCAGGGCTAGGACCCACAATGAGCAGTTCTTC.

The count of this clone is one. The same CDR3 can be traced to other DNA sequences in this sample. V usage is TRBV11-2 and J usage is TRBJ1-2; no reliable D call. The V end lost 5 bases, the J end lost 2 bases, and 9 bases lay between the germline ends. The germline V gene has CDR1 SGHAT and CDR2 FQNNGV. CDR3 size: 13 residues. The CDR3: CASSLGRNYGYTF. The CDR3 DNA follows: TGTGCCAGCAGCCTTGGACGGAACTATGGCTACACCTTC.

The chain uses TRBV30 and TRBJ2-5, with D perhaps TRBD1 or TRBD2 (5 bases each). The ends were cut back, 3 bases at V and 4 bases at J, with 9 bases in the middle. The CDR3 totals 12 residues. Germline V lookup: CDR1 GTSNPN, CDR2 SVGIG (reference sequence). This chain's CDR3 is CAWRFGGETQYF. As DNA, the CDR3 is TGTGCCTGGAGGTTTGGGGGAGAGACCCAGTACTTC.

The chain couples TRBV7-2 to TRBJ2-7; possibly TRBD2 for D (6 bases). This CDR3 spans 15 amino acids. The V end was cut by 2 bases, the J end by 2 bases, with 13 bases between. The germline V gene encodes CDR1 SGHTA and CDR2 FQGNSA. CDR3 bases: TGTGCCAGCAGCTTATGGGGCGGACTAACCTACGAGCAGTACTTC. Translating gives CASSLWGGLTYEQYF.

This chain links TRBV2 with TRBJ2-6; D possibly matches TRBD1 or TRBD2 (5 bases each). The germline gives CDR1 SNHLY, CDR2 FYNNEI. V lost 8 bases and J 4 bases, leaving 12 bases between the germline ends. There are 14 residues in the CDR3. CDR3 sequence: CASEGRTGANVLTF. The DNA for the CDR3 is TGTGCCAGCGAGGGGCGGACCGGGGCCAACGTCCTGACTTTC. The entire variable domain, with the rest obtained from reference TRBV2 and TRBJ2-6, is as follows: EPEVTQTPSHQVTQMGQEVILRCVPISNHLYFYWYRQILGQKVEFLVSFYNNEISEKSEIFDDQFSVERPDGSNFTLKIRSTKLEDSAMYFCASEGRTGANVLTFGAGSRLTVL.

This clone was detected once. V and J are TRBV25-1 and TRBJ2-7; possibly TRBD1 for D (6 bases). The V end lost 7 bases, the J end lost 7 bases, and 20 bases lay between the germline ends. Germline V lookup: CDR1 MGHDK, CDR2 SYGVNS. This CDR3 is 14 amino acids long. The CDR3 DNA sequence: TGTGCCAGCACTCAAACAGGGCCCGTCGGAGAGCAGTACTTC. Translating it yields CASTQTGPVGEQYF.

This clone was counted between two and nine times. At the DNA level, this CDR3 is encoded by other sequences in the same sample as well. The chain has TRBV2 and TRBJ2-1; no firm D call. The CDR3 is 11 amino acids. Germline CDR1 reads SNHLY; CDR2 reads FYNNEI. V was trimmed by 4 bases and J by 5 bases, leaving 3 bases between them. CDR3 coding DNA: TGTGCCAGCAGTGTCAACAATGAGCAGTTCTTC. As protein: CASSVNNEQFF.

The V call is TRBV19, the J call TRBJ2-3; D gene unclear. The CDR3 covers 14 residues. Germline assignment: CDR1 LNHDA and CDR2 SQIVND (reference sequence). Between the trimmed V and J ends, which lost 3 bases and 0 bases, there was a span of 7 bases. This chain's CDR3 is CASSMLGSTDTQYF. The CDR3, as DNA: TGTGCCAGTAGTATGCTCGGGAGCACAGATACGCAGTATTTT.

This clone was recorded once. The rearrangement links TRBV29-1 to TRBJ2-3; D possibly corresponds to TRBD1 (6 bases). The CDR3 consists of 13 residues. Trimming left V 5 bases short and J 2 bases short, with 11 bases between. Germline V gives CDR1 SQVTM, CDR2 ANQGSEA. Here the CDR3 DNA reads TGCAGCGTTCAGGGGAGACTCACAGATACGCAGTATTTT. It yields the protein CSVQGRLTDTQYF.

This chain links TRBV5-6 with TRBJ1-2, with no clear D. Germline V lookup: CDR1 SGHDT, CDR2 YYEEEE. CDR3 length: 14 amino acids. Between the trimmed V and J ends, which lost 5 bases and 0 bases, there was a span of 11 bases. The CDR3 bases are TGTGCCAGCAGTCCCCGACGGACTAACTATGGCTACACCTTC. This codes for CASSPRRTNYGYTF.